Included here is one T cell receptor beta chain sequence, with context. The table lists this clone with a count of one. Its antigen is still unknown. No base qualities exist here, and no much larger clone lies one base off it. This sample's time point label indicates: baseline before first vaccination. The vaccinee samples were drawn from two UK trials, COV001 and COV002, one of which was a single-blind randomized controlled phase 2/3 trial testing AZD1222 (ChAdOx1 nCoV-19) in healthy adults. For TCRbeta chain sequencing, PBMC samples were collected from trial participants at day 0 and at day 28 after the second dose. These data originate in a study of T cell responses to AZD1222 COVID-19 vaccine (dated by TCRdb to about 2021). Regarding the study in general: Because spike-specific TCR depth and breadth did not differ between the two schedules, AZD1222 recipients who got a second dose at roughly 4 weeks were pooled with those who got a second dose at roughly 12 weeks. Enrollment into the trials was organized by age into subgroups of 18-55, 56-69 and 70-plus years, and those subgroups contained roughly 150, 30 and 60 TCR-sequenced participants, respectively. TCR sequencing was performed for 233 trial participants, of whom 207 were given two doses of AZD1222 and some 25 were given two doses of MenACWY control vaccine. Overall study outcomes, separate from this receptor: CD4 TCRs associated with the vaccine covered the entire spike protein, and the dominant responses were in regions 160-218 and 743-854. Only a handful of AZD1222 recipients were SARS-CoV-2 seropositive at baseline, limiting conclusions about previously exposed vaccinees. Because no day 14 peak-response samples were available, the repertoires could be characterized only after the peak T cell response. The 56-69-year group was small, and its depth increase did not reach significance, likely because of low power. Most participants were white British and females outnumbered males, and the authors suggested that clonal diversity may have been underestimated. Reportedly, almost half of the unique spike-specific TCRs recognized epitopes lying outside the regions that are mutated in the B.1.351 and B.1.1.7 variants. After two AZD1222 doses, both the breadth and the depth of spike-specific TCRs were significantly higher than at day 0 and than in MenACWY recipients.

The CDR3 regions of human TCRbeta chains were analyzed by immunosequencing. Processing in the source paper ran as follows. Repertoire TCRs were checked for matches against a reference library of SARS-CoV-2-specific TCRs that had been generated using the MIRA antigen-specificity platform. Breadth was defined as the fraction of unique TCRs that were SARS-CoV-2-associated, and depth was defined as the fraction of total T cells that were SARS-CoV-2-associated. Using the MIRA data, each spike-specific TCR was assigned both to the spike region to which the TCR was reactive and to a CD4 or CD8 class. Log10-transformed breadth and depth values were compared by one-way ANOVA with Sidak's multiple comparisons tests. The table was pulled from immuneACCESS by TCRdb, which kept in-frame rearrangements only. Such tables lose some clones; where checked, under half of the loss comes from unresolved V genes, and the rest has no known cause. V, J and clone size reflect that table, while D and trimming were determined from the DNA. Within this sample are 200,000 to 300,000 clones, with approximately 93% of them counted one time only. The ten largest clonotypes hold around 0.6% of the sample.

V and J are truncated by 4 bases and 3 bases respectively, leaving an intervening sequence of 12 bases. Per the germline V gene (reference sequence), LGHDT is the CDR1 and YNNKEL is the CDR2. Measured from the cysteine to the phenylalanine, the CDR3 is 14 residues long. CDR3 DNA only is kept here, 42 bases in frame from base 1. The rearrangement combines TRBV3-1 (or the pseudogene TRBV3-2) with TRBJ1-1; a tentative D call is TRBD1 (5 bases match). The source was peripheral blood, collected on day 0 of AZD1222 vaccination. The sequence was collected from an adult in good health. In nucleotide form, the sequence is TGTGCCAGCAGCCTGGGTGGGGGGGACACTGAAGCTTTCTTT. Translated, it reads CASSLGGGDTEAFF.